These 29 T cell receptor beta chains were all obtained from the same sample, sequenced in a study of blood T cells in healthy people across ages. A J-beta primer mix and a sample-barcoded 5' primer were used in a second PCR of about 7 to 12 cycles. TCRdb re-called the 5' RACE reads through MiXCR, storing one row per CDR3 protein. Of 950,000 to 1,200,000 distinct CDR3 sequences listed, 35% to 40% were seen once; the top ten hold under 15%. Sequencing was performed on blood. Every receptor here comes from a young man in good health.

The chain recombines TRBV4-1 with TRBJ2-1; TRBD1 matches at 10 bases. The CDR3 has 18 amino acids. Germline V gene sequence: CDR1 MGHRA, CDR2 YSYEKL. The V gene end was trimmed by 2 bases and the J gene end by 5 bases; junction bases not matched to a gene: 12. CDR3 residues: CASSQFPPRQGANNEQFF. The CDR3 bases are TGCGCCAGCAGCCAATTTCCCCCTCGACAGGGGGCAAACAATGAGCAGTTCTTC.

In this sample, this clonotype turned up a few times. In DNA, the CDR3 is TGTGCCAGCAGCCAAGATCCCAGGGGTGGCTACGAGCAGTACTTC. This translates into CASSQDPRGGYEQYF. This chain joins TRBV14 and TRBJ2-7; perhaps TRBD1 as D (6 bases). This CDR3 contains 15 residues. Trimming took 0 bases from V and 3 from J, leaving 12 bases between them. Germline CDR1 is SGHDN and CDR2 is FVKESK.

This clonotype was detected only a few times. V is TRBV6-5 and J is TRBJ1-4; no definite D call. The CDR3 spans 15 residues. The ends were cut back, 8 bases at V and 5 bases at J, with 18 bases in the middle. The germline V gene encodes CDR1 MNHEY and CDR2 SVGAGI. The CDR3 here is CASGKYRAHNEKLFF. Here the CDR3 DNA reads TGTGCCAGCGGCAAATACCGGGCCCACAATGAAAAACTGTTTTTT.

This clonotype was seen a few times. V gene TRBV29-1 combines with J gene TRBJ2-3; D may be TRBD2 (6 bases). CDR3 length equals 14 residues. V was pared by 1 base and J by 1 base, with 9 bases between. Germline-derived CDR1 and CDR2 are SQVTM and ANQGSEA. The CDR3 DNA is TGCAGCGTTGAAGGACCGGGGGGCACAGATACGCAGTATTTT. Residues: CSVEGPGGTDTQYF.

The chain links TRBV20-1 to TRBJ1-1; 8 positions agree with TRBD1. Trimming removed 0 bases from V and 2 bases from J; junction bases left unmatched: 2. The CDR3 contains 14 residues. Germline V gene sequence: CDR1 DFQATT, CDR2 SNEGSKA (reference sequence). The CDR3 DNA sequence: TGCAGTGCTAGAGAGGACAGGGAAAACACTGAAGCTTTCTTT. It encodes CSAREDRENTEAFF.

This clonotype was detected a few times. The chain couples TRBV29-1 to TRBJ1-2; D is undetermined. The CDR3 runs 16 residues. Germline CDR1 is SQVTM and CDR2 is ANQGSEA. V gave up 1 base and J gave up 2 bases, with 17 bases separating them. In DNA form, the CDR3 reads TGCAGCGTTGAAGTGTCCTCGGACCCTTTCAACTATGGCTACACCTTC. As protein: CSVEVSSDPFNYGYTF.

This clonotype has a handful of counts. The chain carries TRBV12-3 or TRBV12-4 and TRBJ2-7, with a tentative D call TRBD1 (7 bases). The germline V and J ends were trimmed by 7 bases and 12 bases, with 16 bases remaining between them. The CDR3 loop spans 11 amino acids. For the CDR3, the DNA is TGTGCCAGCATTGGGGGGACAGATCGGTACTTC. Translated: CASIGGTDRYF.

This clonotype was counted between two and nine times. The CDR3 is CASSRPGQVPNTEAFF. The CDR3 nucleotides are TGTGCCAGCAGCCGACCCGGACAGGTCCCGAACACTGAAGCTTTCTTT. The chain has TRBV7-2 and TRBJ1-1; 7 bases line up with TRBD1. J lost 1 base, V lost 5 bases, and 10 bases had no gene match. Germline-derived CDR1 and CDR2 are SGHTA and FQGNSA. The CDR3 runs to 16 residues.

This clonotype was detected ten times or more. This chain's CDR3 is CSAASSGVSTDTQYF. The DNA for the CDR3 is TGCAGTGCTGCGTCCAGCGGGGTCAGCACAGATACGCAGTATTTT. The genes are TRBV20-1 and TRBJ2-3, with 7 nucleotides matching TRBD2. V dropped 5 bases and J dropped 0; count of bases not matched to a gene: 8. CDR1 DFQATT and CDR2 SNEGSKA come from the germline V gene (reference sequence). CDR3 length: 15 amino acids.

This clonotype was seen a handful of times. The chain links TRBV20-1 to TRBJ1-2; no clear D. CDR1 is DFQATT and CDR2 is SNEGSKA in the germline V gene (reference sequence). CDR3 size: 14 residues. Trimming left V 6 bases short and J 5 bases short, with 19 bases between. The CDR3 DNA follows: TGCAGTGCAACGGACTGGGCATCTGGGTATGGCTACACCTTC. Translated, it gives CSATDWASGYGYTF.

The sample holds a few counts of this clonotype. The chain couples TRBV5-1 to TRBJ2-3; 11 positions agree with TRBD2. The CDR3 loop spans 16 amino acids. With 1 base clipped from V and 5 bases from J, the junction kept 6 bases outside the gene matches. Germline CDR1 is SGHRS and CDR2 is YFSETQ. The CDR3 nucleotides read TGCGCCAGCAGCTTGACTAGCGGGGGTGATGGAGATACGCAGTATTTT. Translation: CASSLTSGGDGDTQYF.

The rearrangement uses TRBV7-6 and TRBJ2-2; D ambiguous. Trimming took off 1 base at V and 2 bases at J, with 17 bases between the two ends. The germline CDR1 and CDR2 sequences are SGHVS and FNYEAQ. This CDR3 comprises 18 residues. CDR3 nucleotide sequence: TGTGCCAGCAGCTTAGTGGCCTCCTTATCGCGAAACACCGGGGAGCTGTTTTTT. This codes for CASSLVASLSRNTGELFF.

The chain is built from TRBV6-5 and TRBJ2-1; maybe TRBD2 (7 bases). The CDR3 length is 15 residues. The ends were cut back, 5 bases at V and 7 bases at J, with 18 bases in the middle. Germline V gene lookup returns CDR1 MNHEY and CDR2 SVGAGI. CDR3 sequence: CASSRPGGLANEQFF. The CDR3 DNA is TGTGCCAGCAGTCGCCCCGGGGGGCTTGCGAATGAGCAGTTCTTC.

This clonotype was seen many times. This chain joins TRBV12-3 or TRBV12-4 and TRBJ2-1; D ambiguous. The CDR3 contains 14 residues. V lost 8 bases to trimming and J lost 2 bases, with 13 bases between them. Written as DNA, the CDR3 is TGTGCCAGCGTCCTGGGTAGTGCCTACAATGAGCAGTTCTTC. Translated: CASVLGSAYNEQFF.

This clonotype appeared a few times. This rearrangement joins TRBV4-1 to TRBJ2-1; tentative D call: TRBD1 (6 bases). Trimming removed 1 base from V and 14 bases from J, with 24 bases in between. Germline CDR1 MGHRA, CDR2 YSYEKL. This CDR3 is built from 16 residues. In DNA form, the CDR3 reads TGCGCCAGCAGCCAAGCGGTCAGGGGATCGGCCCGAGATAAGTTCTTC. Translating it yields CASSQAVRGSARDKFF.

The chain has TRBV20-1 and TRBJ2-1, with 9 positions matching TRBD2. Germline V lookup: CDR1 DFQATT, CDR2 SNEGSKA (reference sequence). Germline trimming cut 0 bases from V and 5 bases from J; bases unmatched to any gene: 5. The CDR3 has 15 amino acids. CDR3 sequence: CSARDPSGGHNEQFF. CDR3 DNA sequence: TGCAGTGCTAGAGATCCCAGCGGGGGGCACAATGAGCAGTTCTTC.

This clonotype has only one observation. V is TRBV6-6 and J is TRBJ1-5; 7 bases line up with TRBD1. This CDR3 is built from 15 residues. Losses at the gene ends were 7 bases for V and 0 bases for J; bases not matched to a gene: 6. In germline, CDR1 is MNHNY, CDR2 SVGAGI (reference sequence). CDR3 in DNA: TGTGCCAGCACCGCTACAGGGGTTAGCAATCAGCCCCAGCATTTT. As protein: CASTATGVSNQPQHF.

The V and J genes are TRBV20-1 and TRBJ1-1, with D maybe TRBD1 (5 bases). The CDR3 contains 15 residues. V lost 3 bases and J 0 bases, leaving 14 bases between the germline ends. The germline V gene has CDR1 DFQATT and CDR2 SNEGSKA (reference sequence). The CDR3 is CSARGRIVMNTEAFF. Written as DNA, the CDR3 is TGCAGTGCTAGGGGACGGATTGTCATGAACACTGAAGCTTTCTTT.

The rearrangement links TRBV24-1 to TRBJ1-1; possibly TRBD1 for D (5 bases). Between the trimmed V and J ends, which lost 12 bases and 1 base, there was a span of 14 bases. The CDR3 loop spans 13 amino acids. CDR1 is KGHDR and CDR2 is SFDVKD in the germline V gene. In DNA form, the CDR3 reads TGTGCCGCTAGGAGGGACGGGAACACTGAAGCTTTCTTT. Translation: CAARRDGNTEAFF.

A remark on this clonotype: The junction departs from germline at one end; a sequencing error may be responsible. The V gene is TRBV12-3 or TRBV12-4, the J gene TRBJ2-3; 10 nucleotides match TRBD2. The CDR3 totals 19 residues. CDR3 sequence reads: CASSPGALAGPQVTDTRYF. CDR3 in DNA: TGTGCCAGTTCCCCAGGGGCACTAGCGGGGCCTCAGGTCACAGATACGCGGTATTTT.

The gene calls are TRBV21-1 and TRBJ1-5; TRBD1 was called by the table and not checked on the DNA. TRBV21-1 is a known pseudogene. The CDR3 spans 15 residues. CDR3 nucleotide sequence: TGTGCCAGCAGCAAAGGTGGGGGGAGCAATCAGCCCCAGCATTTT. It translates to CASSKGGGSNQPQHF.

This clonotype was recorded a few times. The V call is TRBV5-8, the J call TRBJ1-5; D perhaps matches TRBD1 (5 bases). Germline CDR1 reads SGHTS; CDR2 reads YDEGEE. Between the trimmed V and J ends, which lost 0 bases and 4 bases, there was a span of 11 bases. The CDR3 is made up of 15 amino acids. The CDR3 DNA is TGTGCCAGCAGCTTGGGGATGCAGGGAAATCAGCCCCAGCATTTT. Amino acids: CASSLGMQGNQPQHF.

The chain joins TRBV12-3 or TRBV12-4 to TRBJ1-2; 8 bases agree with TRBD1. The length of the CDR3 is 15 residues. V lost 5 bases, J lost 0 bases, and 5 bases stayed unmatched. CDR3 sequence: CASSETGGPNYGYTF. The CDR3 DNA reads as TGTGCCAGCAGTGAAACAGGGGGTCCTAACTATGGCTACACCTTC.

This clonotype appeared many times. The chain uses TRBV7-2 and TRBJ1-5, with a weak D call TRBD1 (5 bases). V lost 6 bases to trimming and J lost 4 bases, with 16 bases between them. Per the germline V gene, CDR1 is SGHTA and CDR2 is FQGNSA. This CDR3 is 15 amino acids long. The CDR3 DNA sequence: TGTGCCAGCAGTTTGGAGGGGTTGGGGAATCAGCCCCAGCATTTT. This sequence encodes CASSLEGLGNQPQHF.

This clonotype was seen a handful of times. The chain carries TRBV7-9 and TRBJ2-1, with TRBD2 matching 12 bases. The CDR3 is 15 amino acids. Germline CDR1 SEHNR, CDR2 FQNEAQ (reference sequence). V lost 5 bases, J lost 4 bases, and 3 bases stayed unmatched. CDR3 region: CASSELAGGYNEQFF. The CDR3 DNA is TGTGCCAGCAGCGAGCTAGCGGGGGGGTACAATGAGCAGTTCTTC.

The chain uses TRBV27 and TRBJ1-1; the match to TRBD1 covers 7 bases. V dropped 5 bases and J dropped 0; count of bases not matched to a gene: 6. The CDR3 extends over 15 amino acids. Germline V lookup: CDR1 MNHEY, CDR2 SMNVEV (reference sequence). CDR3 DNA: TGTGCCAGCAGTCAGGGGGGGCCCTTGAACACTGAAGCTTTCTTT. Translating it yields CASSQGGPLNTEAFF.

As regards this clonotype: The junction does not match germline at one end; this may be a read error. The chain is built from TRBV7-9 and TRBJ1-2, with D possibly matching TRBD1 (5 bases). Germline values: CDR1 SEHNR, CDR2 FQNEAQ (reference sequence). CDR3 length: 13 amino acids. Here the CDR3 DNA reads TGTGCCGGCAGCCTAGCAGGGAACTATGGCTACACCTTC. The encoded protein is CAGSLAGNYGYTF.

This clonotype was counted ten times or more. The rearrangement uses TRBV2 and TRBJ2-7; D assignment may be TRBD1 or TRBD2 (5 bases each). Germline V lookup: CDR1 SNHLY, CDR2 FYNNEI. Trimming pared 0 bases from V and 1 base from J, leaving 13 bases between. The CDR3 spans 16 residues. The CDR3 sequence is CASSEARLGVSYEQYF. DNA for the CDR3: TGTGCCAGCAGTGAAGCGCGGCTGGGGGTATCCTACGAGCAGTACTTC.

This clonotype showed up just a few times. The chain employs TRBV12-3 or TRBV12-4 and TRBJ2-1; 11 bases fit TRBD2. Unmatched junction bases numbered 7, after V lost 8 bases and J lost 7 bases. The CDR3 is made up of 14 amino acids. CDR3: CASGTSGGTNEQFF. CDR3 in DNA: TGTGCCAGCGGTACTAGCGGGGGAACTAATGAGCAGTTCTTC.